These T cell receptor beta chains were read from a single sample in a study of shared clonotypes between healthy human individuals. This table comes from immunoSEQ multiplex PCR, and its TCRdb copy is limited to in-frame clones, with some not included. The table has around 1 million clones, over 75% seen once. The sample consisted of memory CD4+ T cells sorted from blood. The receptors come from a man younger than 30 in good health. Each CDR3 is given with its conserved first and last residue. Each record gives: CDR3 length, J gene, D gene, V gene, clone size, CDR3 DNA, CDR3 protein. A D gene is named only where the DNA matches it firmly. Size values are once, few and many counts, or a class for expanded clones, and some rows have none.

len: 17
j_gene: TRBJ1-6
d_gene: NA
v_gene: TRBV30
abundance: NA
CDR3nt: TGTGCCTGGAGTGTAGGCCTAATGGACAATCATAATTCACCCCTCCACTTT
CDR3aa: CAWSVGLMDNHNSPLHF

len: 12
j_gene: TRBJ2-7
d_gene: NA
v_gene: TRBV30
abundance: NA
CDR3nt: TGTGCCTGGAGTGCAGGGGTTAACGAGCAGTACTTC
CDR3aa: CAWSAGVNEQYF

len: 16
j_gene: TRBJ2-1
d_gene: TRBD2
v_gene: TRBV10-3
abundance: NA
CDR3nt: TGTGCCATCAGTGAGGGACTAGCGGGCACCTACAATGAGCAGTTCTTC
CDR3aa: CAISEGLAGTYNEQFF

len: 14
j_gene: TRBJ1-5
d_gene: NA
v_gene: TRBV15
abundance: NA
CDR3nt: TGTGCCACCAGCTGGGGGAGGAGCAATCAGCCCCAGCATTTT
CDR3aa: CATSWGRSNQPQHF

len: 15
j_gene: TRBJ1-5
d_gene: NA
v_gene: TRBV6-6
abundance: NA
CDR3nt: TGTGCCAGCAGCCCGGGACAAACTAGCAATCAGCCCCAGCATTTT
CDR3aa: CASSPGQTSNQPQHF

len: 15
j_gene: TRBJ2-6
d_gene: TRBD1
v_gene: TRBV5-1
abundance: NA
CDR3nt: TGCGCCAGCAGCGAGGGAGACAGGGGAGCCAACGTCCTGACTTTC
CDR3aa: CASSEGDRGANVLTF

len: 13
j_gene: TRBJ2-5
d_gene: NA
v_gene: TRBV7-8
abundance: NA
CDR3nt: TGTGCCAGCAGCAGAGAGGCCAGGGAGACCCAGTACTTC
CDR3aa: CASSREARETQYF

len: 12
j_gene: TRBJ2-5
d_gene: NA
v_gene: TRBV18
abundance: NA
CDR3nt: TGTGCCAGCTCCCGTCCAGGAGTGACCCAGTACTTC
CDR3aa: CASSRPGVTQYF

len: 15
j_gene: TRBJ2-2
d_gene: NA
v_gene: TRBV30
abundance: NA
CDR3nt: TGTGCCTGGAGGAGGTGGCAGGGAAACACCGGGGAGCTGTTTTTT
CDR3aa: CAWRRWQGNTGELFF

len: 15
j_gene: TRBJ1-2
d_gene: NA
v_gene: TRBV30
abundance: NA
CDR3nt: TGTGCCTGGAGTGTCCCAGGGTTCCGTTTATATGGCTACACCTTC
CDR3aa: CAWSVPGFRLYGYTF

len: 14
j_gene: TRBJ2-2
d_gene: NA
v_gene: TRBV9
abundance: NA
CDR3nt: TGTGCCAGCAGCGTAGTTGAGGTCCCCGGGGAGCTGTTTTTT
CDR3aa: CASSVVEVPGELFF

len: 16
j_gene: TRBJ1-4
d_gene: NA
v_gene: TRBV19
abundance: NA
CDR3nt: TGTGCCAGTAGTATACCCTACCCGGGACGTCCGGGAAAACTGTTTTTT
CDR3aa: CASSIPYPGRPGKLFF

len: 13
j_gene: TRBJ1-6
d_gene: NA
v_gene: TRBV5-1
abundance: NA
CDR3nt: TGCGCCAGCAGCCCGGACAGCGTCTCACCCCTCCACTTT
CDR3aa: CASSPDSVSPLHF

len: 14
j_gene: TRBJ1-1
d_gene: NA
v_gene: TRBV19
abundance: NA
CDR3nt: TGTGCCAGTATTGGCGGGTTCCCAGGCACTGAAGCTTTCTTT
CDR3aa: CASIGGFPGTEAFF

len: 18
j_gene: TRBJ2-6
d_gene: NA
v_gene: TRBV18
abundance: NA
CDR3nt: TGTGCCAGCTCGCCCCTTGGGGCCTTCAGCTCTGGGGCCAACGTCCTGACTTTC
CDR3aa: CASSPLGAFSSGANVLTF

len: 16
j_gene: TRBJ1-1
d_gene: NA
v_gene: TRBV7-9
abundance: NA
CDR3nt: TGTGCCAGCAGCCGACAGGACACCCGCATGAACACTGAAGCTTTCTTT
CDR3aa: CASSRQDTRMNTEAFF

len: 18
j_gene: TRBJ2-1
d_gene: TRBD2
v_gene: TRBV9
abundance: NA
CDR3nt: TGTGCCAGCAGCGTAGACCCTTTAGGAATAGCGGGAAAGAATGAGCAGTTCTTC
CDR3aa: CASSVDPLGIAGKNEQFF

len: 13
j_gene: TRBJ2-3
d_gene: NA
v_gene: TRBV6-1
abundance: NA
CDR3nt: TGTGCCAGCGCTACCGGGCAGAGGGGTGCGCAGTATTTT
CDR3aa: CASATGQRGAQYF

len: 15
j_gene: TRBJ2-3
d_gene: NA
v_gene: TRBV5-1
abundance: once
CDR3nt: TGCGCCAGCAGCTCCCGAAGCGGAGGCACAGATACGCAGTATTTT
CDR3aa: CASSSRSGGTDTQYF

len: 12
j_gene: TRBJ1-2
d_gene: NA
v_gene: TRBV18
abundance: NA
CDR3nt: TGTGCCAGCTCGCAACAGGGAATTGGCTACACCTTC
CDR3aa: CASSQQGIGYTF

len: 14
j_gene: TRBJ2-3
d_gene: NA
v_gene: TRBV18
abundance: once
CDR3nt: TGTGCCAGCTCACCTATTTTAGCCACAGATACGCAGTATTTT
CDR3aa: CASSPILATDTQYF

len: 14
j_gene: TRBJ1-5
d_gene: NA
v_gene: TRBV18
abundance: NA
CDR3nt: TGTGCCAGCTCACAGGGCGATAGCAATCAGCCCCAGCATTTT
CDR3aa: CASSQGDSNQPQHF

len: 12
j_gene: TRBJ2-7
d_gene: TRBD1
v_gene: TRBV14
abundance: NA
CDR3nt: TGTGCCAGCAGCCGGACAGGGATTGAGCAGTACTTC
CDR3aa: CASSRTGIEQYF

len: 20
j_gene: TRBJ2-1
d_gene: TRBD2
v_gene: TRBV5-1
abundance: once
CDR3nt: TGCGCCAGCAGCTTGGAGGGACTAGCGGGAGGGCCGTGGACCTACAATGAGCAGTTCTTC
CDR3aa: CASSLEGLAGGPWTYNEQFF

len: 18
j_gene: TRBJ2-1
d_gene: TRBD2
v_gene: TRBV5-1
abundance: NA
CDR3nt: TGCGCCAGCAGCTCAGGACTAGCGGGGGCCCTGACCTACAATGAGCAGTTCTTC
CDR3aa: CASSSGLAGALTYNEQFF

len: 13
j_gene: TRBJ2-7
d_gene: NA
v_gene: TRBV7-2
abundance: NA
CDR3nt: TGTGCCAGCAGACCTTATAAGTCGAACGAGCAGTACTTC
CDR3aa: CASRPYKSNEQYF

len: 15
j_gene: TRBJ2-3
d_gene: TRBD2
v_gene: TRBV7-9
abundance: NA
CDR3nt: TGTGCCAGCAGCTTACTAGCGGGTAGCACAGATACGCAGTATTTT
CDR3aa: CASSLLAGSTDTQYF

len: 15
j_gene: TRBJ2-3
d_gene: TRBD1
v_gene: TRBV6-4
abundance: NA
CDR3nt: TGTGCCAGCAGTGATCGGGACAGGGGCACAGATACGCAGTATTTT
CDR3aa: CASSDRDRGTDTQYF

len: 17
j_gene: TRBJ2-7
d_gene: TRBD1
v_gene: TRBV27
abundance: NA
CDR3nt: TGTGCCAGCGCTCGGGACAGGCGCTCATACCCTTTCTACGAGCAGTACTTC
CDR3aa: CASARDRRSYPFYEQYF

len: 16
j_gene: TRBJ2-3
d_gene: TRBD2
v_gene: TRBV5-4
abundance: NA
CDR3nt: TGTGCCAGCAGCTTGGGAAGGACTAGTCGAGGGGATACGCAGTATTTT
CDR3aa: CASSLGRTSRGDTQYF

len: 14
j_gene: TRBJ1-1
d_gene: NA
v_gene: TRBV5-1
abundance: NA
CDR3nt: TGCGCCAGCAGCTTGACTGCCTTGAACACTGAAGCTTTCTTT
CDR3aa: CASSLTALNTEAFF

len: 15
j_gene: TRBJ2-3
d_gene: TRBD2
v_gene: TRBV10-1
abundance: NA
CDR3nt: TGCGCCAGCAGTGTGTCTAGCGGAGGGACAGATACGCAGTATTTT
CDR3aa: CASSVSSGGTDTQYF

len: 13
j_gene: TRBJ2-2
d_gene: TRBD2
v_gene: TRBV2
abundance: NA
CDR3nt: TGTGCCAGCAGCCCGGGGGGAGCCGGGGAGCTGTTTTTT
CDR3aa: CASSPGGAGELFF

len: 16
j_gene: TRBJ2-2
d_gene: NA
v_gene: TRBV6-4
abundance: NA
CDR3nt: TGTGCCAGCAGTGACGTTGCGGGCGAAAACACCGGGGAGCTGTTTTTT
CDR3aa: CASSDVAGENTGELFF

len: 15
j_gene: TRBJ2-7
d_gene: NA
v_gene: TRBV11-2
abundance: NA
CDR3nt: TGTGCCAGCAGCTTAGGTGGCGCGTCAAGTGTCGAGCAGTACTTC
CDR3aa: CASSLGGASSVEQYF

len: 14
j_gene: TRBJ1-5
d_gene: TRBD1
v_gene: TRBV6-5
abundance: NA
CDR3nt: TGTGCCAGCAGTGAACAGGGGGCGCATCAGCCCCAGCATTTT
CDR3aa: CASSEQGAHQPQHF

len: 15
j_gene: TRBJ2-7
d_gene: NA
v_gene: TRBV7-2
abundance: NA
CDR3nt: TGTGCCAGCAGCTTAGCTTCGGGCCAACCCTACGAGCAGTACTTC
CDR3aa: CASSLASGQPYEQYF

len: 12
j_gene: TRBJ2-7
d_gene: NA
v_gene: TRBV11-3
abundance: NA
CDR3nt: TGTGCCAGCAGCCTCGACAGCCGAGAGCAGTACTTC
CDR3aa: CASSLDSREQYF

len: 12
j_gene: TRBJ1-1
d_gene: TRBD1
v_gene: TRBV6-4
abundance: few
CDR3nt: TGTGCCAGCAGCGACAGGGCCGGTGAAGCTTTCTTT
CDR3aa: CASSDRAGEAFF

len: 13
j_gene: TRBJ1-2
d_gene: TRBD1
v_gene: TRBV6-5
abundance: NA
CDR3nt: TGTGCCAGCACTTCCCAGGGGGCGGATGGCTACACCTTC
CDR3aa: CASTSQGADGYTF

len: 16
j_gene: TRBJ2-5
d_gene: TRBD2
v_gene: TRBV30
abundance: few
CDR3nt: TGTGCCTGGAGTCCCCGGGGAGGTGTGGGGGGGTTGGCCCAGTACTTC
CDR3aa: CAWSPRGGVGGLAQYF

len: 16
j_gene: TRBJ2-6
d_gene: TRBD1
v_gene: TRBV2
abundance: NA
CDR3nt: TGTGCCAGCATCGACAGGGCGATCTCTGGGGCCAACGTCCTGACTTTC
CDR3aa: CASIDRAISGANVLTF

len: 14
j_gene: TRBJ1-2
d_gene: TRBD1
v_gene: TRBV30
abundance: NA
CDR3nt: TGTGCCTGGAAGGGACAGGGGGTAAGCTATGGCTACACCTTC
CDR3aa: CAWKGQGVSYGYTF

len: 14
j_gene: TRBJ2-5
d_gene: NA
v_gene: TRBV5-1
abundance: NA
CDR3nt: TGCGCCAGCAGCACGGCAGGGAAAGATGAGACCCAGTACTTC
CDR3aa: CASSTAGKDETQYF

len: 16
j_gene: TRBJ2-2
d_gene: TRBD1
v_gene: TRBV10-1
abundance: NA
CDR3nt: TGCGCCAGCAGTGAGAGGGGGACAGGATCCACCGGGGAGCTGTTTTTT
CDR3aa: CASSERGTGSTGELFF

len: 16
j_gene: TRBJ2-1
d_gene: NA
v_gene: TRBV7-8
abundance: few
CDR3nt: TGTGCCAGCAGCTTAGCTGGGACTTCCACACGGGGTGAGCAGTTCTTC
CDR3aa: CASSLAGTSTRGEQFF

len: 14
j_gene: TRBJ1-5
d_gene: NA
v_gene: TRBV28
abundance: few
CDR3nt: TGTGCCAGCAAAGACCGGGCCTCCAATCAGCCCCAGCATTTT
CDR3aa: CASKDRASNQPQHF

len: 19
j_gene: TRBJ2-1
d_gene: TRBD2
v_gene: TRBV5-3
abundance: NA
CDR3nt: TGTGCCAGAAGCTCTTTAGGCCTAGCGGGAGCAGGGGGCTACAATGAGCAGTTCTTC
CDR3aa: CARSSLGLAGAGGYNEQFF

len: 16
j_gene: TRBJ2-3
d_gene: TRBD2
v_gene: TRBV11-3
abundance: NA
CDR3nt: TGTGCCAGCAGCTTAGTAGCGGGATCTCCCACAGATACGCAGTATTTT
CDR3aa: CASSLVAGSPTDTQYF

len: 14
j_gene: TRBJ1-1
d_gene: NA
v_gene: TRBV2
abundance: NA
CDR3nt: TGTGCCAGCAGGGTCAGAAACTTGAACACTGAAGCTTTCTTT
CDR3aa: CASRVRNLNTEAFF

len: 11
j_gene: TRBJ2-3
d_gene: NA
v_gene: TRBV19
abundance: NA
CDR3nt: TGTGCCAGTAGTCGCACAGATACGCAGTATTTT
CDR3aa: CASSRTDTQYF

len: 16
j_gene: TRBJ1-4
d_gene: NA
v_gene: TRBV23-1
abundance: NA
CDR3nt: TGCGCCAGCAGTCTCGGGAATCCTGTAAGTAATGAAAAACTGTTTTTT
CDR3aa: CASSLGNPVSNEKLFF

len: 13
j_gene: TRBJ1-1
d_gene: NA
v_gene: TRBV29-1
abundance: few
CDR3nt: TGCAGCGTTGTCTTTGGGGCAAGAACTGAAGCTTTCTTT
CDR3aa: CSVVFGARTEAFF

len: 12
j_gene: TRBJ1-2
d_gene: NA
v_gene: TRBV30
abundance: once
CDR3nt: TGTGCCTGGCCCCGGGGAGGAGATGGCTACACCTTC
CDR3aa: CAWPRGGDGYTF

len: 11
j_gene: TRBJ1-1
d_gene: TRBD1
v_gene: TRBV18
abundance: few
CDR3nt: TGTGCCAGCTCTCCCGACAGGGGGGTCTTCTTT
CDR3aa: CASSPDRGVFF